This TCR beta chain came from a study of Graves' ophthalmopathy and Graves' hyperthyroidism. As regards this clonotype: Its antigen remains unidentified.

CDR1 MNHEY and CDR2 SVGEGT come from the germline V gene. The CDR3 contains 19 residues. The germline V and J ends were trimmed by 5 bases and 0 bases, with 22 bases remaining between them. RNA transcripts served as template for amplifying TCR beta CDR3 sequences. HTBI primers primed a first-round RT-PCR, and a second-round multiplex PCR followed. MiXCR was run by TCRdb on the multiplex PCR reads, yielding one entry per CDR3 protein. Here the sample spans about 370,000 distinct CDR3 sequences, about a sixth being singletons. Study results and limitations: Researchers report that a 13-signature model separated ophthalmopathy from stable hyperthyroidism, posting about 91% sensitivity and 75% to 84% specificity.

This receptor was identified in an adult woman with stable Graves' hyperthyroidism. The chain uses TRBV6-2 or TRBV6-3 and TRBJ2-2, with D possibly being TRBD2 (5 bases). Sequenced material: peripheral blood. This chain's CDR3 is CASSLLPFGVDPNTGELFF. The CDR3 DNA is TGTGCCAGCAGTCTCCTTCCATTCGGGGTGGACCCGAACACCGGGGAGCTGTTTTTT.